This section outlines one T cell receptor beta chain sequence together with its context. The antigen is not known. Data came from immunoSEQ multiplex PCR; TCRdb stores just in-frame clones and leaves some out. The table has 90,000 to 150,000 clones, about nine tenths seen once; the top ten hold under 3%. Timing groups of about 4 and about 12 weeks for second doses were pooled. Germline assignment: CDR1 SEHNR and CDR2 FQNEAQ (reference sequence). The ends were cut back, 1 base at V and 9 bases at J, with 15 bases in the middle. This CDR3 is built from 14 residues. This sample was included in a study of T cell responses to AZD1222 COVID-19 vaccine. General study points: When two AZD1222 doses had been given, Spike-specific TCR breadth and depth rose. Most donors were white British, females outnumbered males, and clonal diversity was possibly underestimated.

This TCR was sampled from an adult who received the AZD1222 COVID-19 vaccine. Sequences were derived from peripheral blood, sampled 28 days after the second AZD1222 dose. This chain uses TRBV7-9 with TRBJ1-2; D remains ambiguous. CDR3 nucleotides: TGTGCCAGCAGCTTAGACGCCCGGGTTTGGAGCTACACCTTC. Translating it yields CASSLDARVWSYTF.